The entry below gives a single T cell receptor beta chain sequence along with its context. Trimming removed 1 base from V and 2 bases from J, with 9 bases in between. The CDR3 loop spans 14 amino acids. Germline V CDR1 and CDR2: SGDLS, YYNGEE. This sample is drawn from a study of blood T cell repertoires in COVID-19. About the study: T cells, B-cell-depleted T cells, or PBMCs supplied cDNA or gDNA.

Assignments of participants to cohorts depended upon their own reported clinical history. Profiling relied on immunoSEQ multiplex PCR, and the TCRdb table lists in-frame clones only, not all of them. Of 400,000 to 500,000 clones detected, 70% to 90% appear once; the ten largest clones hold about 1.5%. Sequences were obtained from PBMCs or T cells enriched from blood (not recorded which). The source of this sequence is a woman younger than 35 who had been exposed to COVID-19. The gene calls are TRBV9 and TRBJ1-1; D is undetermined. DNA of the CDR3: TGTGCCAGCAGCGTACAGGCTTCTAACACTGAAGCTTTCTTT. Translation gives CASSVQASNTEAFF. Variable domain in full (rest from reference TRBV9 and TRBJ1-1): DSGVTQTPKHLITATGQRVTLRCSPRSGDLSVYWYQQSLDQGLQFLIQYYNGEERAKGNILERFSAQQFPDLHSELNLSSLELGDSALYFCASSVQASNTEAFFGQGTRLTVV.